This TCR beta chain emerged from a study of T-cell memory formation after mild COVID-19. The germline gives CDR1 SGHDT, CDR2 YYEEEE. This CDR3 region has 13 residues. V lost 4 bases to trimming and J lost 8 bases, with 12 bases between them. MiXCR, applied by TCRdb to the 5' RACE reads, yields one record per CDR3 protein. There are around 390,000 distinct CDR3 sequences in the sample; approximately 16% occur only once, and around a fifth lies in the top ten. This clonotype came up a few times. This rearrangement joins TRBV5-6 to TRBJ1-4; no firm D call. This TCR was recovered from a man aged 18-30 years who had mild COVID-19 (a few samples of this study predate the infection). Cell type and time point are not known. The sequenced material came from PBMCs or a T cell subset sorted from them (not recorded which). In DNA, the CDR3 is TGTGCCAGCAGCCGACGGGTCGGGGAAAAACTGTTTTTT. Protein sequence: CASSRRVGEKLFF.